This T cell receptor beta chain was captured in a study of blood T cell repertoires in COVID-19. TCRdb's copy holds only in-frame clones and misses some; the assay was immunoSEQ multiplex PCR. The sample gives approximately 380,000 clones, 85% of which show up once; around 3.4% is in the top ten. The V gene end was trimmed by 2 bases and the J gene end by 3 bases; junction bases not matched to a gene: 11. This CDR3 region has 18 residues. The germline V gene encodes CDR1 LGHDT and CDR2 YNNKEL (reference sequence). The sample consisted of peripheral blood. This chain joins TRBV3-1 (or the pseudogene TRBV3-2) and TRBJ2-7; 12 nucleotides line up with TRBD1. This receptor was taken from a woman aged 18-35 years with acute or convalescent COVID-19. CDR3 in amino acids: CASSQRYTGTGGIYEQYF. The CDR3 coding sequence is TGTGCCAGCAGCCAACGCTACACCGGGACAGGGGGCATCTACGAGCAGTACTTC.